This TCR beta chain comes out of a study of OX40 agonist ivuxolimab in advanced cancers. CDR1 is PRHDT and CDR2 is FYEKMQ in the germline V gene (reference sequence). The CDR3 totals 14 residues. Trimming pared 2 bases from V and 5 bases from J, leaving 12 bases between. Comments on this clone: The antigen is undetermined.

Here immunoSEQ multiplex PCR was the method, and the copy in TCRdb shows in-frame clones only, minus some. The data show some 77,000 clones, roughly 93% seen once. Findings and limits, study-wide: A proportion of nonresponders additionally exhibited low normalized T-cell clonal expansion. Still undetermined is the antigen specificity of the expanded peripheral T cells.

This TCR was recovered from an adult with an advanced solid tumor such as melanoma, head and neck, liver or kidney cancer. This chain uses TRBV13 with TRBJ2-5; perhaps TRBD2 as D (6 bases). The sample here was CD4+ or CD8+ T cells sorted from blood, taken in a trial of the OX40 agonist ivuxolimab. CDR3 region: CASSLNLRGETQYF. CDR3 sequence (DNA): TGTGCCAGCAGCTTAAACCTCCGGGGGGAGACCCAGTACTTC.